These 16 T cell receptor beta chains came from one sample sequenced in a study of T cells after yellow fever vaccination. TCRdb fed the 5' RACE reads into MiXCR, producing one record per CDR3 protein. The sample gives about 60,000 distinct CDR3 sequences, approximately 6.9% of which show up once; about 40% is in the top ten. The sequencing used CD8+ T cells sorted from PBMCs, collected on the day of the first yellow fever vaccination. The receptor source for this set is a man aged 18 to 29 who received the YFV17D yellow fever vaccine.

J is TRBJ1-1 and V is TRBV29-1; D remains ambiguous. The CDR3 is 12 residues long. The ends were cut back, 4 bases at V and 4 bases at J, with 10 bases in the middle. CDR1 and CDR2 from the germline V gene are SQVTM and ANQGSEA. The CDR3 nucleotides read TGCAGCGTTGCTGTTTTTGGCACTGAAGCTTTCTTT. Its protein is CSVAVFGTEAFF.

J is TRBJ2-1 and V is TRBV7-2, with TRBD1 matching over 8 bases. The CDR3 has 13 residues. In germline, CDR1 is SGHTA, CDR2 FQGNSA. The trim removed 8 bases at V and 4 bases at J, leaving 4 bases unmatched. In nucleotides, the CDR3 is TGTGCCAGCGGACAGGGACCTTACAATGAGCAGTTCTTC. Its translation is CASGQGPYNEQFF.

This clonotype was seen more than once but under ten times. The rearrangement links TRBV7-3 to TRBJ2-3, with 12 bases matching TRBD2. The CDR3 covers 17 residues. V was pared by 7 bases and J by 1 base, with 9 bases of the junction left unmatched. CDR1 and CDR2 (germline): SGHTA, FQGTGA. The CDR3 here is CASTHLAGGPGTDTQYF. The CDR3 DNA follows: TGTGCCAGCACCCATCTAGCGGGGGGGCCCGGCACAGATACGCAGTATTTT.

This clonotype was seen repeatedly, ten times or more. The gene calls are TRBV29-1 and TRBJ1-1; D not resolved. The V and J ends lost 5 bases and 1 base respectively, with 5 bases between them. The CDR3 runs to 11 residues. Germline assignment: CDR1 SQVTM and CDR2 ANQGSEA. CDR3 nucleotides: TGCAGCGTTACCAGGAACACTGAAGCTTTCTTT. This codes for CSVTRNTEAFF.

In this sample, this clonotype turned up once. A read error may be the cause here, since a much bigger clone is one base away. The chain has TRBV7-9 and TRBJ2-2, with D perhaps TRBD2 (5 bases). Per the germline V gene, CDR1 is SEHNR and CDR2 is FQNEAQ (reference sequence). There are 15 residues in the CDR3. The CDR3 loop reads CASSLGVRKHGELSF. The DNA for the CDR3 is TGTGCCAGCAGCTTAGGTGTTCGGAAGCACGGGGAGCTGTCTTTT. Looking up the rest from reference TRBV7-9 and TRBJ2-2 gives the full variable domain: DTGVSQNPRHKITKRGQNVTFRCDPISEHNRLYWYRQTLGQGPEFLTYFQNEAQLEKSRLLSDRFSAERPKGSFSTLEIQRTEQGDSAMYLCASSLGVRKHGELSFGEGSRLTVL.

This clonotype has only a few counts. This chain connects TRBV3-1 to TRBJ1-2, with D possibly matching TRBD1 (6 bases). The CDR3 has 16 amino acids. Trimming shortened V by 0 bases and J by 0 bases, and 11 bases separated the two germline ends. The V gene's germline CDR1 is LGHDT and CDR2 YNNKEL (reference sequence). The CDR3 DNA reads TGTGCCAGCAGCCAAGATTGGAGGACAGCTAACTATGGCTACACCTTC. As protein: CASSQDWRTANYGYTF.

This clonotype was seen at least ten times. The rearrangement joins TRBV7-9 to TRBJ1-4; 9 bases align to TRBD1. The germline CDR1 and CDR2 sequences are SEHNR and FQNEAQ (reference sequence). The CDR3 extends over 14 amino acids. Losses at the gene ends were 5 bases for V and 5 bases for J; bases not matched to a gene: 3. The CDR3 nucleotides read TGTGCCAGCAGCCCGGGACAGGGCAATGAAAAACTGTTTTTT. As protein: CASSPGQGNEKLFF. The variable domain in full, completed from reference TRBV7-9 and TRBJ1-4, reads DTGVSQNPRHKITKRGQNVTFRCDPISEHNRLYWYRQTLGQGPEFLTYFQNEAQLEKSRLLSDRFSAERPKGSFSTLEIQRTEQGDSAMYLCASSPGQGNEKLFFGSGTQLSVL.

Remarks on this clonotype: A much larger clone is a single base away; this may be a read error. The gene calls are TRBV4-1 and TRBJ2-1; TRBD2 matches at 12 bases. V dropped 7 bases and J dropped 6; count of bases not matched to a gene: 7. CDR1 and CDR2 from the germline V gene are MGHRA and YSYEKL. The CDR3 contains 15 residues. CDR3 residues: CASNQLLAGGNEQFF. Written as DNA, the CDR3 is TGCGCCAGCAACCAGCTACTAGCGGGGGGCAATGAGCAGTTCTTC.

For the CDR3, the DNA is TGTGCCAGCAGCCCGGATCGCGTACACTACAATGAGCAGTTCTTC. This sequence encodes CASSPDRVHYNEQFF. V and J are TRBV7-2 and TRBJ2-1; no clear D. Germline loops: CDR1 SGHTA, CDR2 FQGNSA. V was trimmed by 5 bases and J by 3 bases, leaving 14 bases between them. The CDR3 spans 15 residues.

This clonotype was detected ten times or more. V gene TRBV7-9 combines with J gene TRBJ2-2; tentatively, D is TRBD2 (6 bases). Trimming pared 5 bases from V and 2 bases from J, leaving 15 bases between. The germline gives CDR1 SEHNR, CDR2 FQNEAQ (reference sequence). The CDR3 length is 16 residues. CDR3 sequence: CASSKRERINTGELFF. Written as DNA, the CDR3 is TGTGCCAGCAGCAAACGGGAGAGGATTAACACCGGGGAGCTGTTTTTT.

This clonotype was seen repeatedly, ten times or more. V is TRBV20-1 and J is TRBJ2-7, with 9 bases that match TRBD1. CDR3 length: 13 amino acids. Germline V lookup: CDR1 DFQATT, CDR2 SNEGSKA (reference sequence). J lost 5 bases, V lost 4 bases, and 6 bases had no gene match. CDR3 DNA: TGCAGTGCTATTGGGGACAGGGATGACGAGCAGTACGTC. It codes for CSAIGDRDDEQYV.

This clonotype was observed at least ten times. This chain connects TRBV28 to TRBJ2-1; D might be TRBD1 or TRBD2, each matching 5 bases. This CDR3 contains 13 residues. Germline CDR1 is MDHEN and CDR2 is SYDVKM. Trimming left V 4 bases short and J 6 bases short, with 10 bases between. This chain's CDR3 is CASSYRGPNEQFF. The CDR3 DNA is TGTGCCAGCAGTTATCGGGGACCCAATGAGCAGTTCTTC.

The sample holds a few counts of this clonotype. This rearrangement joins TRBV24-1 to TRBJ2-1; 9 nucleotides agree with TRBD1. With V trimmed by 7 bases and J by 7 bases, 10 bases remained unmatched. Germline V gives CDR1 KGHDR, CDR2 SFDVKD. The CDR3 is 15 amino acids. CDR3: CATSQGQGRENEQFF. For the CDR3, the DNA is TGTGCCACCAGCCAAGGACAGGGGAGGGAGAATGAGCAGTTCTTC.

This clonotype was seen ten or more times. The chain combines TRBV29-1 with TRBJ2-2; no clear D. This CDR3 region has 14 residues. V was cut by 0 bases and J by 1 base, with 6 bases left in between. Germline V lookup: CDR1 SQVTM, CDR2 ANQGSEA. The CDR3 nucleotides are TGCAGCGTTGAAGAGTGGGGGAACACCGGGGAGCTGTTTTTT. Its translation is CSVEEWGNTGELFF.

This clonotype came up a few times. V and J are TRBV4-3 and TRBJ1-4, with 9 bases that match TRBD1. CDR1 and CDR2 from the germline V gene are LGHNA and YSLEER. Trimming at V came to 1 base and at J to 8 bases, leaving 8 bases not matched to a gene. The CDR3 runs 16 residues. The CDR3 nucleotides read TGCGCCAGCAGCCAAGCCTCCGGGACAGGGAACGAAAAACTGTTTTTT. Translating it yields CASSQASGTGNEKLFF.

The table lists this clonotype with many counts. The rearrangement uses TRBV7-8 and TRBJ2-2; TRBD1 matches at 9 bases. V trimming: 5 bases; J trimming: 5 bases; junction bases outside the gene matches: 9. The CDR3 totals 16 residues. Looked up from germline, CDR1 is SGHVS and CDR2 is FQNEAQ. CDR3 sequence reads: CASSTRTGVGTGELFF. CDR3 nucleotides: TGTGCCAGCAGCACCCGGACAGGGGTAGGGACCGGGGAGCTGTTTTTT.